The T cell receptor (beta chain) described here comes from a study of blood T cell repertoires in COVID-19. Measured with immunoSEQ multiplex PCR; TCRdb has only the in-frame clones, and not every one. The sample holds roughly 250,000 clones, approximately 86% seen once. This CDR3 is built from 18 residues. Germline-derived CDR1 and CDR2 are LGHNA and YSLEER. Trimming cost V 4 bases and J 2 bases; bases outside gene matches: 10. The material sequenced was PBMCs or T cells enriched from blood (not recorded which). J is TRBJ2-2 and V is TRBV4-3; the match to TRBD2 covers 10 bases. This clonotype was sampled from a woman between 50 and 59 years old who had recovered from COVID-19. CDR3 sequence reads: CASSLTSGTWYNTGELFF. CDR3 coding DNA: TGCGCCAGCAGCCTCACTAGCGGGACATGGTATAACACCGGGGAGCTGTTTTTT.